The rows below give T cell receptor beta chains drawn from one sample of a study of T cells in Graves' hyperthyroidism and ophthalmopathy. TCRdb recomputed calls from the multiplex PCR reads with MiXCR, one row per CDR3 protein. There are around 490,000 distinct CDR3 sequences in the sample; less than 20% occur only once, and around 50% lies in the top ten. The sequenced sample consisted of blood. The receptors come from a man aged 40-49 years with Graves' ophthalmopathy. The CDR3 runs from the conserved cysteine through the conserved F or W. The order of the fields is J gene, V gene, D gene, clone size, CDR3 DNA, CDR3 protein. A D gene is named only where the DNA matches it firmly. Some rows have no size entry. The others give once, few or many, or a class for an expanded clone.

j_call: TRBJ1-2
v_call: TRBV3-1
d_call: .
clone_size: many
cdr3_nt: TGTGCCAGCGGGACTCAAGGCGGCTACACCTTC
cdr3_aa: CASGTQGGYTF

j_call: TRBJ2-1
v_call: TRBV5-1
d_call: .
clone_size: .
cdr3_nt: TGCGCCAGCAGCTTGATTGCGTCTAGCGCTTACAACAATGAGCAGTTCTTC
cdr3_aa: CASSLIASSAYNNEQFF

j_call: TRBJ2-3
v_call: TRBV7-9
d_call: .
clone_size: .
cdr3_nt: TGTGCCAGGTCGGAGGGGGTTAACACAGATACGCAGTATTTT
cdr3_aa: CARSEGVNTDTQYF

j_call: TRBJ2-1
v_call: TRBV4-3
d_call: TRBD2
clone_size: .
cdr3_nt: TGCGCCAGCAGCCAAGTAGGACTAGCGGGAGGGCCCTACAATGAGCAGTTCTTC
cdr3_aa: CASSQVGLAGGPYNEQFF

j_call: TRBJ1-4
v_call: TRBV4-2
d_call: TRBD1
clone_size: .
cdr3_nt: TGTGCCAGCAGCCAAGCGGACAGTTCAGGGGGAAAACTGTTTTTT
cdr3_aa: CASSQADSSGGKLFF

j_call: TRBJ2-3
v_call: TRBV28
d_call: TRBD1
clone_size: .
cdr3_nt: TGTGCCAGCAGTACACCGGGACAGGGAGATACGCAGTATTTT
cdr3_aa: CASSTPGQGDTQYF

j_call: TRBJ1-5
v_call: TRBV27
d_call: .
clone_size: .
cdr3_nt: TGTGCCAGCAGTTTATCGAGCAATCAGCCCCAGCATTTT
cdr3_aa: CASSLSSNQPQHF

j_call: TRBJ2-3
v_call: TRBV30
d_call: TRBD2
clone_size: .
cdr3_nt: TGTGCCTGGATGAAAATCAGCGGGAGGACAGATACGCAGTATTTT
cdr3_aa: CAWMKISGRTDTQYF

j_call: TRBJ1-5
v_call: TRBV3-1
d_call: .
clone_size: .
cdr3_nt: TGTGCCAGCAGCCCGGGATTGGGGGGGCGTCAGCCCCAGCATTTT
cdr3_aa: CASSPGLGGRQPQHF

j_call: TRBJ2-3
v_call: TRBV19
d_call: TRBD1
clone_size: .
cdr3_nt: TGTGCCAGTAGGATCCCAGGGGGCGGCGATACGCAGTATTTT
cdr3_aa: CASRIPGGGDTQYF

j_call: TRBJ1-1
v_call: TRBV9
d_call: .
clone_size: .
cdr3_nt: TGTGCCAGCAGCGGGGGGGGGGTTGGCACTGAAGCTTTCTTT
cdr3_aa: CASSGGGVGTEAFF

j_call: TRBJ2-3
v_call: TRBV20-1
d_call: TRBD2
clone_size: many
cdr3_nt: TGCAGTGCTAATGAGGGAGGGCCCGGAGATACGCAGTATTTT
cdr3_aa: CSANEGGPGDTQYF

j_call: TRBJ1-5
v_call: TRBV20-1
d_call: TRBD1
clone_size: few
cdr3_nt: TGCAGTGCTACGAAATCTATTACTACAGGGGAACAGCCCCAGCATTTT
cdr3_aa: CSATKSITTGEQPQHF

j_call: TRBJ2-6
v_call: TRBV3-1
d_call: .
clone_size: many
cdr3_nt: TGTGCCAGCAGCCTTAAGGCCCCTGGGGCCAACGTCCTGACTTTC
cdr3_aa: CASSLKAPGANVLTF

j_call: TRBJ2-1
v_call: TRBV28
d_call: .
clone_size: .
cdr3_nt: TGTGCCAGCAGTTTAAAGTTGAATGAGCAGTTCTTC
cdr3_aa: CASSLKLNEQFF

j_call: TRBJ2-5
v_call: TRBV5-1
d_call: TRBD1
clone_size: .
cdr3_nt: TGCGCCAGCAGCACCGACAGGGTGGAGACCCAGTACTTC
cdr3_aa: CASSTDRVETQYF